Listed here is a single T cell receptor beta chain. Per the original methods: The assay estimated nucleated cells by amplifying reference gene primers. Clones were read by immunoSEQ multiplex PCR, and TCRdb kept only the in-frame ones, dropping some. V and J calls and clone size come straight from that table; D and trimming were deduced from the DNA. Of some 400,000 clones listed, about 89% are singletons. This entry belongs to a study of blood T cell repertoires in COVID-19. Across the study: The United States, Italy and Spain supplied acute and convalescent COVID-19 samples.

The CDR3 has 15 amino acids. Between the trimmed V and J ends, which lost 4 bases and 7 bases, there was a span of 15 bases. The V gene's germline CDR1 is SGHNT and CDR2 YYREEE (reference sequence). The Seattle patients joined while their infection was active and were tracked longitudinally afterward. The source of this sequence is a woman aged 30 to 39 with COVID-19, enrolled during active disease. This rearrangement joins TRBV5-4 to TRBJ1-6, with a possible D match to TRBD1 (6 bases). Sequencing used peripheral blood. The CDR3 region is CASSPGHRVNSPLHF. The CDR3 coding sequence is TGTGCCAGCAGCCCGGGCCACAGGGTAAATTCACCCCTCCACTTT. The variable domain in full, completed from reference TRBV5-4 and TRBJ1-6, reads ETGVTQSPTHLIKTRGQQVTLRCSSQSGHNTVSWYQQALGQGPQFIFQYYREEENGRGNFPPRFSGLQFPNYSSELNVNALELDDSALYLCASSPGHRVNSPLHFGNGTRLTVT.